A selection of T cell receptor beta chains follows, all from one sample in a study of shared clonotypes between healthy human individuals. Profiling relied on immunoSEQ multiplex PCR, and the TCRdb table lists in-frame clones only, not all of them. Of 2 million to 3 million clones listed, over 85% are singletons. Sample: naive CD4+ T cells from PBMCs. The receptor source for this set is a man younger than 35 in good health. Some clones in this sample may be carry-over from other donors' samples. The CDR3 runs from the conserved cysteine through the conserved F or W. The D gene is left open where the match is weak. Only part of the rows carry a size: once, few, many, or a class if the clone is expanded.

abundance: -; v_gene: TRBV27; d_gene: TRBD2; j_gene: TRBJ2-5; CDR3aa: CASSSGLAGVAETQYF; CDR3nt: TGTGCCAGCAGTTCGGGACTAGCGGGAGTGGCAGAGACCCAGTACTTC
abundance: -; v_gene: TRBV25-1; d_gene: TRBD1; j_gene: TRBJ2-7; CDR3aa: CASRGQATYEQYF; CDR3nt: TGTGCCAGCCGGGGACAGGCAACCTACGAGCAGTACTTC
abundance: few; v_gene: TRBV5-6; d_gene: -; j_gene: TRBJ1-1; CDR3aa: CASSSLARWTEAFF; CDR3nt: TGTGCCAGCAGCTCCTTAGCGCGGTGGACTGAAGCTTTCTTT
abundance: -; v_gene: TRBV7-2; d_gene: -; j_gene: TRBJ1-5; CDR3aa: CASAAGGTYQPQHF; CDR3nt: TGTGCCAGCGCGGCCGGGGGCACTTATCAGCCCCAGCATTTT
abundance: -; v_gene: TRBV6-5; d_gene: -; j_gene: TRBJ2-5; CDR3aa: CASSYVLSEWETQYF; CDR3nt: TGTGCCAGCAGTTACGTTTTGAGCGAATGGGAGACCCAGTACTTC
abundance: -; v_gene: TRBV19; d_gene: TRBD1; j_gene: TRBJ2-7; CDR3aa: CATTPGTGGYEQYF; CDR3nt: TGTGCCACCACACCCGGGACAGGGGGCTACGAGCAGTACTTC
abundance: -; v_gene: TRBV5-1; d_gene: -; j_gene: TRBJ2-3; CDR3aa: CASSFKPSTDTQYF; CDR3nt: TGCGCCAGCAGCTTTAAACCGAGCACAGATACGCAGTATTTT
abundance: -; v_gene: TRBV2; d_gene: TRBD2; j_gene: TRBJ2-3; CDR3aa: CATRRETDTQYF; CDR3nt: TGTGCCACGCGGCGGGAGACAGATACGCAGTATTTT
abundance: -; v_gene: TRBV4-1; d_gene: -; j_gene: TRBJ1-3; CDR3aa: CASRFSASSGNTIYF; CDR3nt: TGCGCCAGCAGATTCTCAGCCAGCTCTGGAAACACCATATATTTT
abundance: -; v_gene: TRBV6-5; d_gene: -; j_gene: TRBJ1-1; CDR3aa: CASASMNTEAFF; CDR3nt: TGTGCCAGCGCCAGCATGAACACTGAAGCTTTCTTT